These 22 T cell receptor beta chains share one sample of origin, sequenced in a study of T cell responses to AZD1222 COVID-19 vaccine. The method was immunoSEQ multiplex PCR; TCRdb's version includes in-frame clones alone and lacks a portion of them. The sample shows about 150,000 clones, approximately 89% of them seen only once. Source: peripheral blood, taken on day 0 of MenACWY control vaccination. These receptors were collected from an adult in good health.

The chain combines TRBV5-6 with TRBJ1-2; D unresolved. Germline V gene lookup returns CDR1 SGHDT and CDR2 YYEEEE. The CDR3 loop spans 14 amino acids. V was clipped by 2 bases and J by 6 bases, with 14 bases between them. This CDR3 is CASSFRALLDGYTF. CDR3 DNA: TGTGCCAGCAGCTTCCGGGCCCTGCTAGATGGCTACACCTTC.

This clone was observed a few times. The gene calls are TRBV5-1 and TRBJ1-1, with a weak D call TRBD1 (5 bases). Germline loops: CDR1 SGHRS, CDR2 YFSETQ. This CDR3 region has 15 residues. V was pared by 0 bases and J by 3 bases, with 12 bases between. The CDR3 loop is CASSLVGVRHTEAFF. For the CDR3, the DNA is TGCGCCAGCAGCTTGGTGGGGGTAAGGCACACTGAAGCTTTCTTT. Complete variable domain (other parts from reference TRBV5-1 and TRBJ1-1): KAGVTQTPRYLIKTRGQQVTLSCSPISGHRSVSWYQQTPGQGLQFLFEYFSETQRNKGNFPGRFSGRQFSNSRSEMNVSTLELGDSALYLCASSLVGVRHTEAFFGQGTRLTVV.

The V call is TRBV19, the J call TRBJ2-6; 13 nucleotides match TRBD2. The trim removed 1 base at V and 12 bases at J, leaving 6 bases unmatched. Germline values: CDR1 LNHDA, CDR2 SQIVND (reference sequence). This CDR3 contains 16 residues. The CDR3 DNA reads as TGTGCCAGTAGTATAGCTTTGACTAGCGGGGGGACCGTCCTGACTTTC. It is translated as CASSIALTSGGTVLTF.

The chain has TRBV7-2 and TRBJ2-3; possible D gene TRBD1, 5 bases. This CDR3 has 14 residues. Trimming shortened V by 5 bases and J by 3 bases, and 12 bases separated the two germline ends. Per germline, CDR1 SGHTA and CDR2 FQGNSA. For the CDR3, the DNA is TGTGCCAGCAGCCAGGGTTTTGGGACAGATACGCAGTATTTT. This translates into CASSQGFGTDTQYF. Based on the CDR3 plus reference TRBV7-2 and TRBJ2-3, the full variable domain is GAGVSQSPSNKVTEKGKDVELRCDPISGHTALYWYRQSLGQGLEFLIYFQGNSAPDKSGLPSDRFSAERTGGSVSTLTIQRTQQEDSAVYLCASSQGFGTDTQYFGPGTRLTVL.

The J gene is TRBJ1-5, the V gene TRBV9; tentatively, D is TRBD1 (5 bases). The CDR3 extends over 13 amino acids. The germline CDR1 and CDR2 sequences are SGDLS and YYNGEE. Trimming removed 3 bases at V and 6 bases at J, with 10 bases between. CDR3 nucleotide sequence: TGTGCCAGCAGCGCCGTCGGGGGTCAGCCCCAGCATTTT. Translating gives CASSAVGGQPQHF.

The chain uses TRBV7-3 and TRBJ2-1; 8 bases agree with TRBD1. V was clipped by 3 bases and J by 3 bases; unmatched bases: 4. This CDR3 spans 15 amino acids. Germline loops: CDR1 SGHTA, CDR2 FQGTGA. The CDR3 loop reads CASSFQGAGYNEQFF. CDR3 in DNA: TGTGCCAGCAGCTTCCAGGGGGCCGGCTACAATGAGCAGTTCTTC. The full variable domain, with the rest looked up from reference TRBV7-3 and TRBJ2-1, is GAGVSQTPSNKVTEKGKYVELRCDPISGHTALYWYRQSLGQGPEFLIYFQGTGAADDSGLPNDRFFAVRPEGSVSTLKIQRTERGDSAVYLCASSFQGAGYNEQFFGPGTRLTVL.

The gene calls are TRBV19 and TRBJ2-5; D is possibly TRBD2 (7 bases). Germline V CDR1 and CDR2: LNHDA, SQIVND (reference sequence). The CDR3 covers 14 residues. Trimming left V 5 bases short and J 5 bases short, with 15 bases between. The CDR3 DNA reads as TGTGCCAGTAGTGTCCAAGGGGGGGCGGAGACCCAGTACTTC. This codes for CASSVQGGAETQYF.

This chain uses TRBV7-9 with TRBJ2-3; D gene uncertain. Germline V CDR1 and CDR2: SEHNR, FQNEAQ (reference sequence). V lost 1 base and J 6 bases, leaving 5 bases between the germline ends. The CDR3 loop spans 12 amino acids. The CDR3 here is CASSLVVDTQYF. The CDR3 coding sequence is TGTGCCAGCAGCTTAGTGGTTGATACGCAGTATTTT.

Concerning this clone: A junction boundary mismatches the germline segment, possibly from a read error. V and J are TRBV3-1 (or the pseudogene TRBV3-2) and TRBJ1-6; TRBD1 aligns across 7 bases. This CDR3 comprises 15 residues. CDR1 is LGHDT, CDR2 YNNKEL, per germline (reference sequence). CDR3 coding DNA: TGTGCCAGCAGGCAAGCGGGACAGACGAATTCACCCCTCCACTTT. This sequence encodes CASRQAGQTNSPLHF.

The gene calls are TRBV10-3 and TRBJ1-5; TRBD1 might be the D (5 bases). The CDR3 contains 14 residues. V lost 4 bases and J 3 bases, leaving 10 bases between the germline ends. The V gene's germline CDR1 is ENHRY and CDR2 SYGVKD. Here the CDR3 DNA reads TGTGCCATCAGTGGCCAGGGCCTCAATCAGCCCCAGCATTTT. This sequence encodes CAISGQGLNQPQHF.

The V call is TRBV9, the J call TRBJ1-4; D is perhaps TRBD1 (5 bases). Germline assignment: CDR1 SGDLS and CDR2 YYNGEE. The CDR3 is 13 residues long. Between the trimmed V and J ends, which lost 4 bases and 12 bases, there was a span of 16 bases. CDR3 sequence reads: CASSPTAGSELFF. DNA for the CDR3: TGTGCCAGCAGCCCCACGGCAGGGTCGGAACTGTTTTTT.

The V call is TRBV27, the J call TRBJ1-1; maybe TRBD1 (5 bases). Trimming stripped 5 bases from V and 3 bases from J, with 10 bases between. This CDR3 spans 13 amino acids. Germline V gene lookup returns CDR1 MNHEY and CDR2 SMNVEV (reference sequence). The CDR3 nucleotides read TGTGCCAGCAGTGGTGGGACGGACACTGAAGCTTTCTTT. This codes for CASSGGTDTEAFF.

This sequence joins TRBV24-1 and TRBJ2-7, with D perhaps TRBD1 (5 bases). This CDR3 is 12 amino acids long. CDR1 and CDR2 (germline): KGHDR, SFDVKD. V was pared by 4 bases and J by 7 bases, with 10 bases between. The CDR3: CATSELNREQYF. CDR3 in DNA: TGTGCCACCAGTGAGTTAAACAGGGAGCAGTACTTC.

The V call is TRBV12-3 or TRBV12-4, the J call TRBJ2-1; TRBD2 aligns across 7 bases. CDR3 length: 13 amino acids. V shed 6 bases, J shed 8 bases, and the junction held 7 bases outside the gene matches. The CDR3 DNA follows: TGTGCCAGCAGCCAGACTAGCACCTATGAGCAGTTCTTC. It codes for CASSQTSTYEQFF.

The chain carries TRBV20-1 and TRBJ1-3; no clear D. CDR1 and CDR2 from the germline V gene are DFQATT and SNEGSKA (reference sequence). Deletions cut 6 bases from V and 10 bases from J, with 13 bases between. CDR3 length: 11 amino acids. The CDR3 loop reads CSAHALGTIYF. The DNA for the CDR3 is TGCAGTGCGCACGCCCTGGGGACCATATATTTT.

A single count supports this clone. The chain uses TRBV19 and TRBJ1-3; D gene unclear. Germline V gives CDR1 LNHDA, CDR2 SQIVND (reference sequence). The length of the CDR3 is 14 residues. The V end was cut by 3 bases, the J end by 0 bases, with 6 bases between. Here the CDR3 reads CASSIGVSGNTIYF. The CDR3 region has the DNA TGTGCCAGTAGTATTGGGGTCTCTGGAAACACCATATATTTT. Full variable domain (remainder filled in from reference TRBV19 and TRBJ1-3): DGGITQSPKYLFRKEGQNVTLSCEQNLNHDAMYWYRQDPGQGLRLIYYSQIVNDFQKGDIAEGYSVSREKKESFPLTVTSAQKNPTAFYLCASSIGVSGNTIYFGEGSWLTVV.

The chain's CDR3 is CASSLEGTTWDYGYTF. For the CDR3, the DNA is TGTGCCAGCAGCTTAGAGGGCACCACCTGGGACTATGGCTACACCTTC. V usage is TRBV7-2 and J usage is TRBJ1-2, with no clear D. Germline V gene data show CDR1 as SGHTA and CDR2 as FQGNSA. With 1 base removed from V and 3 bases from J, the gap between germline ends came to 15 bases. The CDR3 loop spans 16 amino acids.

The V call is TRBV7-2, the J call TRBJ2-7; TRBD1 might be the D (6 bases). Germline V gives CDR1 SGHTA, CDR2 FQGNSA. CDR3 length equals 13 residues. The ends were cut back, 1 base at V and 7 bases at J, with 11 bases in the middle. CDR3 region: CASSLDRAGEQYF. The CDR3 region has the DNA TGTGCCAGCAGCTTAGACAGGGCAGGGGAGCAGTACTTC.

The chain is built from TRBV7-2 and TRBJ1-2, with 7 nucleotides matching TRBD1. This CDR3 has 15 residues. The germline gives CDR1 SGHTA, CDR2 FQGNSA. With V trimmed by 5 bases and J by 4 bases, 10 bases remained unmatched. In DNA form, the CDR3 reads TGTGCCAGCAGCCCAACCCCGACAGGGCGCTATGGCTACACCTTC. Its protein is CASSPTPTGRYGYTF.

On this clone itself: The same CDR3 can be traced to other DNA sequences in this sample. V usage is TRBV18 and J usage is TRBJ1-1, with D perhaps matching TRBD1 (5 bases). The CDR3 covers 13 residues. The germline V and J ends were trimmed by 3 bases and 1 base, with 6 bases remaining between them. Germline loops: CDR1 KGHSH, CDR2 LQKENI. CDR3 sequence reads: CASSPQGNTEAFF. In DNA form, the CDR3 reads TGTGCCAGCTCACCGCAGGGGAACACTGAAGCTTTCTTT.

This clone was detected only once. V usage is TRBV4-3 and J usage is TRBJ1-4; 9 nucleotides line up with TRBD1. Germline V lookup: CDR1 LGHNA, CDR2 YSLEER. This CDR3 has 18 residues. V was clipped by 3 bases and J by 0 bases; unmatched bases: 8. The chain's CDR3 is CASSHQGQGSTTNEKLFF. In DNA, the CDR3 is TGCGCCAGCAGCCACCAGGGACAGGGAAGTACAACTAATGAAAAACTGTTTTTT.

This sequence joins TRBV27 and TRBJ1-3; D remains unclear. Per germline, CDR1 MNHEY and CDR2 SMNVEV (reference sequence). Trimming took 8 bases from V and 4 from J, leaving 12 bases between them. The CDR3 contains 13 residues. The CDR3 DNA follows: TGTGCCAGCTGCGGCCTTGACGGAAACACCATATATTTT. Its translation is CASCGLDGNTIYF.